This T cell receptor (beta chain) appears in the sequencing data of a study of cytomegalovirus exposure and HLA in healthy donors. The CDR3 runs to 14 residues. Germline V gene sequence: CDR1 LNHDA, CDR2 SQIVND (reference sequence). V lost 7 bases, J lost 7 bases, and 11 bases stayed unmatched. Points on this clone: Its antigen is currently unknown.

Study findings and constraints: Later analysis suggested most CMV-associated TCR beta chains were HLA-restricted. Later analysis indicated greater clonal expansion among HLA-associated TCR beta chains than among equally common other chains. A later analysis linked fewer than 20,000 TCR beta sequences to HLA alleles at 0.05 false discovery rate.

13 Jbeta primers and 60 Vbeta primers were used for the PCR. Assay used: immunoSEQ multiplex PCR; TCRdb lists only in-frame clones, some missing. Among tens of thousands of clones, about 79% were seen once, and the ten largest hold under 9%. Specimen: PBMCs. V and J are TRBV19 and TRBJ1-1; TRBD1 aligns across 8 bases. The origin of this receptor is a man between 60 and 75 years old in good health and CMV-seropositive. This CDR3 is CASIQGADKGEAFF. CDR3 in DNA: TGTGCCAGTATCCAGGGGGCAGATAAGGGTGAAGCTTTCTTT.